The next 25 T cell receptor beta chains were all read from a single sample in a study of cytomegalovirus exposure and HLA in healthy donors. With 60 Vbeta and 13 Jbeta primers, the PCR was carried out. Generated by immunoSEQ multiplex PCR, the TCRdb table keeps only in-frame clones and is missing some. The sample has about 140,000 clones; over 60% are singletons. The sample taken for sequencing was PBMCs. These receptors all come from a woman between 55 and 75 years old in good health and CMV-seronegative.

This clone was observed a handful of times. The chain is built from TRBV6-5 and TRBJ2-2; 10 nucleotides line up with TRBD2. The CDR3 runs 16 residues. V shed 0 bases and J 5 bases; nucleotides not matched to a gene: 3. CDR1 and CDR2 (germline): MNHEY, SVGAGI. In nucleotides, the CDR3 is TGTGCCAGCAGTTACTCCCCTAGCGGGGGTACCGGGGAGCTGTTTTTT. It encodes CASSYSPSGGTGELFF.

The rearrangement links TRBV7-8 to TRBJ2-7; tentative D call: TRBD2 (6 bases). Germline V gene data show CDR1 as SGHVS and CDR2 as FQNEAQ. The CDR3 is 16 residues long. V was cut by 1 base and J by 2 bases, with 15 bases left in between. CDR3 residues: CASSLDHGTGAYEQYF. CDR3 nucleotide sequence: TGTGCCAGCAGCTTAGATCACGGGACTGGAGCCTACGAGCAGTACTTC.

In this sample, this clone turned up once. This chain's CDR3 is CASSYPRTVQFF. CDR3 coding DNA: TGTGCCAGCAGTTACCCGCGGACAGTGCAGTTCTTC. The chain links TRBV6-6 to TRBJ2-1, with D possibly TRBD1 on 6 matching bases. V was trimmed by 2 bases and J by 12 bases, leaving 11 bases between them. CDR3 length: 12 residues. Germline V gives CDR1 MNHNY, CDR2 SVGAGI (reference sequence).

This chain connects TRBV4-3 to TRBJ2-3, with a tentative D call TRBD2 (6 bases). Between the trimmed V and J ends, which lost 1 base and 3 bases, there was a span of 11 bases. The CDR3 has 15 residues. Per germline, CDR1 LGHNA and CDR2 YSLEER. Here the CDR3 reads CASSQGRGVTDTQYF. The CDR3, as DNA: TGCGCCAGCAGCCAAGGGCGGGGAGTGACAGATACGCAGTATTTT.

The gene calls are TRBV7-9 and TRBJ2-3; D is unresolved. This CDR3 comprises 13 residues. Trimming pared 2 bases from V and 7 bases from J, leaving 10 bases between. Per germline, CDR1 SEHNR and CDR2 FQNEAQ (reference sequence). The CDR3 here is CASSLRSPNTQYF. The CDR3 DNA reads TGTGCCAGCAGCTTACGTAGTCCCAATACGCAGTATTTT.

CDR3 protein: CASSLEGGTEQFF. The CDR3, as DNA: TGTGCCAGCAGCTTAGAGGGAGGCACGGAGCAGTTCTTC. The chain has TRBV11-3 and TRBJ2-1, with D maybe TRBD2 (6 bases). This CDR3 contains 13 residues. Per the germline V gene, CDR1 is SGHNT and CDR2 is YENEEA. V was shortened by 0 bases and J by 10 bases, with 10 bases between the two germline ends. Variable domain in full (rest from reference TRBV11-3 and TRBJ2-1): EAGVVQSPRYKIIEKKQPVAFWCNPISGHNTLYWYLQNLGQGPELLIRYENEEAVDDSQLPKDRFSAERLKGVDSTLKIQPAELGDSAVYLCASSLEGGTEQFFGPGTRLTVL.

This CDR3 is CASSIYQASTDTQYF. The CDR3 nucleotides are TGTGCCAGTAGTATCTATCAGGCTTCCACAGATACGCAGTATTTT. The gene calls are TRBV19 and TRBJ2-3; D is ambiguous. This CDR3 has 15 residues. The V gene's germline CDR1 is LNHDA and CDR2 SQIVND (reference sequence). V gave up 3 bases and J gave up 2 bases, with 12 bases separating them.

The chain is built from TRBV6-1 and TRBJ1-1; TRBD1 aligns across 8 bases. CDR1 and CDR2 from the germline V gene are MNHNS and SASEGT. V dropped 6 bases and J dropped 10; count of bases not matched to a gene: 10. There are 13 residues in the CDR3. This CDR3 is CASRTSGGRGAFF. CDR3 nucleotide sequence: TGTGCCAGCAGGACCTCAGGGGGCAGGGGAGCTTTCTTT.

Details on this clone: The germline gene is not matched at one end of the junction; a read error may be the cause. The chain has TRBV7-7 and TRBJ1-4; D gene ambiguous. The CDR3 loop spans 13 amino acids. Looked up from germline, CDR1 is SSHAT and CDR2 is FNYEAQ (reference sequence). The CDR3 DNA reads TGTGCTAGCAGCTTAGAGGTCTCGACTAAACTGTTTTTT. Residues: CASSLEVSTKLFF.

The chain couples TRBV4-1 to TRBJ2-5; possibly TRBD1 for D (6 bases). Germline CDR1 MGHRA, CDR2 YSYEKL. Trimming removed 4 bases at V and 3 bases at J, with 12 bases between. The CDR3 length is 14 residues. In DNA, the CDR3 is TGCGCCAGCAGCCCACCAGGGGCAGAAGAGACCCAGTACTTC. It specifies CASSPPGAEETQYF.

V and J are TRBV19 and TRBJ1-1, with TRBD1 identical over 7 bases. Germline trimming cut 5 bases from V and 3 bases from J; bases unmatched to any gene: 6. The CDR3 is made up of 14 amino acids. The germline V gene encodes CDR1 LNHDA and CDR2 SQIVND (reference sequence). The CDR3 nucleotides read TGTGCCAGTAGTTCGGACAGGCGAGACACTGAAGCTTTCTTT. Residues: CASSSDRRDTEAFF.

The CDR3 DNA reads TGTGCCAGCGGCCCCCCCGCTGGGGCCAACGTCCTGACTTTC. This encodes CASGPPAGANVLTF. V usage is TRBV5-4 and J usage is TRBJ2-6; D not certain. Trimming stripped 7 bases from V and 2 bases from J, with 10 bases between. The CDR3 has 14 residues. Germline V gene lookup returns CDR1 SGHNT and CDR2 YYREEE (reference sequence).

The chain is built from TRBV5-4 and TRBJ2-1; 14 bases fit TRBD2. The germline V gene has CDR1 SGHNT and CDR2 YYREEE (reference sequence). V lost 6 bases to trimming and J lost 0 bases; unmatched junction nucleotides: 5. This CDR3 spans 17 amino acids. DNA of the CDR3: TGTGCCAGCAACCCCGGACTAGCGGGGGGCTCCTACAATGAGCAGTTCTTC. Translated, it gives CASNPGLAGGSYNEQFF.

The chain links TRBV5-4 to TRBJ2-3; TRBD2 matches at 11 bases. The CDR3 contains 16 residues. The germline V gene has CDR1 SGHNT and CDR2 YYREEE (reference sequence). Trimming at V came to 4 bases and at J to 2 bases, leaving 6 bases not matched to a gene. The CDR3 coding sequence is TGTGCCAGCAGCCCCGGGACTAGCGGCTACACAGATACGCAGTATTTT. Translating gives CASSPGTSGYTDTQYF.

As concerns this clone: Other nucleotide sequences from this sample produce the same CDR3. The genes are TRBV19 and TRBJ1-3, with 7 nucleotides matching TRBD1. The CDR3 totals 15 residues. Germline V gene sequence: CDR1 LNHDA, CDR2 SQIVND (reference sequence). The V segment lost 1 base and the J segment 0 bases; nucleotides outside the gene matches: 0. The CDR3 region has the DNA TGTGCCAGTAGTATAGGGGACAGCTCTGGAAACACCATATATTTT. Amino acid sequence: CASSIGDSSGNTIYF.

This clone was seen more than once but under ten times. The rearrangement links TRBV28 to TRBJ1-4, with 7 bases aligning to TRBD1. The germline V gene encodes CDR1 MDHEN and CDR2 SYDVKM. This CDR3 has 15 amino acids. J gave up 5 bases and V 6 bases, and 9 bases lay outside the gene matches. The CDR3 is CASSPSTGRNEKLFF. Here the CDR3 DNA reads TGTGCCAGCAGCCCATCGACAGGGCGGAATGAAAAACTGTTTTTT.

The rearrangement uses TRBV5-4 and TRBJ1-1; perhaps TRBD1 as D (5 bases). The germline V gene has CDR1 SGHNT and CDR2 YYREEE (reference sequence). Between the trimmed V and J ends, which lost 4 bases and 1 base, there was a span of 14 bases. The CDR3 has 15 amino acids. CDR3 sequence reads: CASSPQAGRNTEAFF. Written as DNA, the CDR3 is TGTGCCAGCAGCCCCCAGGCAGGGCGGAACACTGAAGCTTTCTTT.

J is TRBJ1-6 and V is TRBV7-6, with D perhaps TRBD1 (6 bases). V was clipped by 3 bases and J by 4 bases, with 10 bases between them. Germline CDR1 SGHVS, CDR2 FNYEAQ. This CDR3 is 15 amino acids long. In DNA, the CDR3 is TGTGCCAGCAGCTTGTCGACAGGTTATAATTCACCCCTCCACTTT. Translated: CASSLSTGYNSPLHF.

This clone has more than one count but fewer than ten. The chain joins TRBV5-4 to TRBJ2-7; 7 bases match TRBD1. The CDR3 extends over 16 amino acids. V shed 0 bases, J shed 2 bases, and the junction held 8 bases outside the gene matches. The germline gives CDR1 SGHNT, CDR2 YYREEE (reference sequence). Here the CDR3 DNA reads TGTGCCAGCAGCTTGGGACACAGGGGATCAGCCTACGAGCAGTACTTC. Translated, it gives CASSLGHRGSAYEQYF.

The V call is TRBV5-1, the J call TRBJ2-2; D is possibly TRBD2 (6 bases). The CDR3 extends over 15 amino acids. Germline assignment: CDR1 SGHRS and CDR2 YFSETQ. Trimming stripped 1 base from V and 3 bases from J, with 10 bases between. The CDR3 coding sequence is TGCGCCAGCAGCTTGAAAGGAGGGGACACCGGGGAGCTGTTTTTT. This gives the protein CASSLKGGDTGELFF.

This clone has more than one count but fewer than ten. The chain carries TRBV7-8 and TRBJ1-2, with 11 bases fitting TRBD1. J lost 8 bases, V lost 3 bases, and 11 bases had no gene match. The germline V gene encodes CDR1 SGHVS and CDR2 FQNEAQ. The length of the CDR3 is 16 residues. DNA of the CDR3: TGTGCCAGCAGCTTCACCAGGACAGGGGGCCCTTACGGCTACACCTTC. Encoded protein: CASSFTRTGGPYGYTF.

This sequence joins TRBV2 and TRBJ1-2, with a possible D match to TRBD1 (5 bases). Germline V lookup: CDR1 SNHLY, CDR2 FYNNEI. The CDR3 consists of 14 residues. The ends were cut back, 5 bases at V and 4 bases at J, with 14 bases in the middle. The CDR3 protein is CASSSRRDSYGYTF. The CDR3 DNA reads as TGTGCCAGCAGTTCTCGAAGGGACTCCTATGGCTACACCTTC.

In regard to this clone: Distinct nucleotide sequences in the sample also encode this CDR3. The rearrangement uses TRBV19 and TRBJ1-2; 8 nucleotides line up with TRBD1. The CDR3 is 13 residues long. Germline values: CDR1 LNHDA, CDR2 SQIVND (reference sequence). V gave up 10 bases and J gave up 5 bases; unmatched junction bases: 9. CDR3 coding DNA: TGTGCCACCTCACCCACAGGGGGATATGGCTACACCTTC. This encodes CATSPTGGYGYTF.

The CDR3 here is CASSSPPGQSAFF. The DNA for the CDR3 is TGTGCCAGTAGTTCGCCCCCGGGACAGTCGGCTTTCTTT. The chain couples TRBV19 to TRBJ1-1, with 7 bases fitting TRBD1. The CDR3 extends over 13 amino acids. J lost 11 bases, V lost 5 bases, and 11 bases had no gene match. Germline-derived CDR1 and CDR2 are LNHDA and SQIVND (reference sequence).

The gene calls are TRBV28 and TRBJ1-6, with TRBD1 matching over 10 bases. Per the germline V gene, CDR1 is MDHEN and CDR2 is SYDVKM. This CDR3 region has 15 residues. The V and J ends lost 5 bases and 9 bases, in that order; junction bases with no gene match: 7. The CDR3 region is CASSPRTGGGSPLHF. CDR3 DNA sequence: TGTGCCAGCAGTCCCCGGACAGGGGGGGGTTCACCCCTCCACTTT.